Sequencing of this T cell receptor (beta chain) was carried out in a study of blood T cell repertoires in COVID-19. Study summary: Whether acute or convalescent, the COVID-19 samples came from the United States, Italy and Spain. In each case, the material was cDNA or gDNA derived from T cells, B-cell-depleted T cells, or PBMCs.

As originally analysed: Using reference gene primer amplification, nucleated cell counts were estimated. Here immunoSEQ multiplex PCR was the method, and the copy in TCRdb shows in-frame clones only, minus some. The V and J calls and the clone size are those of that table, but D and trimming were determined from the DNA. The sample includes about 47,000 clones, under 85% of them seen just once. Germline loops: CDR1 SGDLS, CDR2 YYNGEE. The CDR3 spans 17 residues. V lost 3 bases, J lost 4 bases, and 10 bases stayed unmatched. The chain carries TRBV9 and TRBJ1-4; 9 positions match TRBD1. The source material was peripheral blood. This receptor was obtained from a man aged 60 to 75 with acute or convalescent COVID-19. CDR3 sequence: CASSGPGQGRDNEKLFF. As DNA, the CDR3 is TGTGCCAGCAGCGGGCCGGGACAGGGACGTGATAATGAAAAACTGTTTTTT.